One sample yielded the 4 T cell receptor beta chains listed below, sequenced in a study of post-analysis software for immune sequencing data. Study findings and constraints: TRBV5-6, TRBV5-1 and TRBV20-1 were among about 5 TRBV segments more frequent in patients than controls.

Prepared TCR beta cDNA libraries contained unique molecular identifiers. TCRdb fed the PCR reads into MiXCR, producing one record per CDR3 protein. The data contain about 190,000 distinct CDR3 sequences, 29% of them singletons. Their recognized antigens are unknown. Specimen: blood. These TCRs come from a girl between 2 and 17 years old with multiple sclerosis.

This clonotype was detected ten times or more. This chain links TRBV20-1 with TRBJ2-7; D possibly corresponds to TRBD1 (5 bases). Germline loops: CDR1 DFQATT, CDR2 SNEGSKA (reference sequence). This CDR3 is 13 amino acids long. The CDR3 nucleotides read TGCAGCGCACCCGCGCCAGGGTTAGGGGAGCAGTACTTC. This gives the protein CSAPAPGLGEQYF.

This clonotype has a count of ten or more. V gene TRBV5-1 combines with J gene TRBJ2-4; D perhaps matches TRBD1 (5 bases). Germline V gene data show CDR1 as SGHRS and CDR2 as YFSETQ. Trimming stripped 4 bases from V and 5 bases from J, with 10 bases between. The CDR3 runs 13 residues. The CDR3 nucleotides are TGCGCCAGCAGCCCGACAGTCGAAAACATTCAGTACTTC. Amino acids: CASSPTVENIQYF.

V and J are TRBV5-1 and TRBJ1-5; no definite D call. CDR1 SGHRS and CDR2 YFSETQ come from the germline V gene. The CDR3 contains 14 residues. With 0 bases removed from V and 4 bases from J, the gap between germline ends came to 8 bases. The DNA of the CDR3 is TGCGCCAGCAGCTTGGCCTCAGGAAATCAGCCCCAGCATTTT. Translated: CASSLASGNQPQHF.

The chain combines TRBV5-1 with TRBJ1-2; no definite D call. Germline CDR1 and CDR2: SGHRS and YFSETQ. This CDR3 has 14 residues. V lost 0 bases to trimming and J lost 3 bases, with 9 bases between them. In nucleotides, the CDR3 is TGCGCCAGCAGCTTGGCAGGATTCGACTATGGCTACACCTTC. As protein: CASSLAGFDYGYTF.